The 5 T cell receptor beta chains listed next were all sequenced from one sample in a study of blood T cell repertoires in COVID-19 (dated by TCRdb to the early 2020s). Library creation used the immunoSEQ multiplex PCR assay. Imported from immuneACCESS, the table was reduced by TCRdb to in-frame sequences with V and J called. These copies leave out some clones; in studies compared against another copy, an unresolved V gene accounts for under half, and the cause of the remainder is not known. Counted in this sample were about 99,000 clones; around 85% of them appeared once. 3.3% of the sample is in the top ten clones. Input material: peripheral blood. These receptors were collected from an elderly woman with active or convalescent COVID-19.

This sequence joins TRBV4-2 and TRBJ1-4; the match to TRBD1 covers 9 bases. This CDR3 is built from 16 residues. After removal of 1 base from V and 5 bases from J, the junction contained 5 bases not matched to a gene. Per the germline V gene, CDR1 is LGHNA and CDR2 is YNFKEQ. In nucleotides, the CDR3 is TGTGCCAGCAGCCAAGCCTTGGGACAGGGAAATGAAAAACTGTTTTTT. It specifies CASSQALGQGNEKLFF.

The chain's CDR3 is CSVGQFNTEAFF. The DNA for the CDR3 is TGCAGCGTAGGACAGTTTAACACTGAAGCTTTCTTT. The chain combines TRBV29-1 with TRBJ1-1; tentative D call: TRBD1 (6 bases). V lost 6 bases and J 2 bases, leaving 10 bases between the germline ends. The germline gives CDR1 SQVTM, CDR2 ANQGSEA. The CDR3 is made up of 12 amino acids.

The rearrangement links TRBV5-1 to TRBJ1-5; a weak D match, TRBD1 (6 bases). This CDR3 is built from 14 residues. The germline V gene has CDR1 SGHRS and CDR2 YFSETQ. V was clipped by 1 base and J by 3 bases, with 8 bases between them. CDR3 loop: CASSLSGVNQPQHF. The CDR3, as DNA: TGCGCCAGCAGCTTGTCAGGGGTCAATCAGCCCCAGCATTTT.

The chain couples TRBV5-4 to TRBJ1-6; D is perhaps TRBD1 (6 bases). Germline CDR1 is SGHNT and CDR2 is YYREEE (reference sequence). The CDR3 loop spans 14 amino acids. The ends were cut back, 0 bases at V and 6 bases at J, with 7 bases in the middle. CDR3 sequence reads: CASSLDRVNSPLHF. CDR3 sequence (DNA): TGTGCCAGCAGCTTGGACAGGGTTAATTCACCCCTCCACTTT.

V gene TRBV3-1 (or the pseudogene TRBV3-2) combines with J gene TRBJ1-2; weak D call: TRBD1 (5 bases). Trimming removed 1 base at V and 3 bases at J, with 18 bases between. The CDR3 has 17 amino acids. Germline lookup yields CDR1 LGHDT and CDR2 YNNKEL (reference sequence). Here the CDR3 DNA reads TGTGCCAGCAGCCAAGTCGTATCCGGGGGACCTTACTATGGCTACACCTTC. This codes for CASSQVVSGGPYYGYTF.